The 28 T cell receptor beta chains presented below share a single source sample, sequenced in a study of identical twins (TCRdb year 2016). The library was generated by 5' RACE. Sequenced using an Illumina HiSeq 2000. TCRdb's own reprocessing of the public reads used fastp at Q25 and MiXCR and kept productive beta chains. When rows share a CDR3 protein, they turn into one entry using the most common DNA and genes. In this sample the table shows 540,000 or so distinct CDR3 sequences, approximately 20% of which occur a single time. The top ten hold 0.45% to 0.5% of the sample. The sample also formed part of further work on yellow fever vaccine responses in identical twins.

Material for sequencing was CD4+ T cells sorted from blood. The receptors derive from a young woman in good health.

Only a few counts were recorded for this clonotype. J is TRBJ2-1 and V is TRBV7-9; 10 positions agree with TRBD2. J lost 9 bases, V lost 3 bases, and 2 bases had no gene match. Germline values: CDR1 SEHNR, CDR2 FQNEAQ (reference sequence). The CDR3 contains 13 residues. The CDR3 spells CASSFQREGEQFF. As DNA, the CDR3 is TGTGCCAGCAGCTTTCAGCGGGAGGGTGAGCAGTTCTTC. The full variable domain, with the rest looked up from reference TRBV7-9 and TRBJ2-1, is DTGVSQNPRHKITKRGQNVTFRCDPISEHNRLYWYRQTLGQGPEFLTYFQNEAQLEKSRLLSDRFSAERPKGSFSTLEIQRTEQGDSAMYLCASSFQREGEQFFGPGTRLTVL.

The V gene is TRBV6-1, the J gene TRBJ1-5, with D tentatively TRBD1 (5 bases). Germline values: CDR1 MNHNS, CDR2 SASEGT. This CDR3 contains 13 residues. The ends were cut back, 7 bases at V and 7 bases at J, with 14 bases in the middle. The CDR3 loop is CASTRDDGQPQHF. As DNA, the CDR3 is TGTGCCAGCACCCGGGACGACGGGCAGCCCCAGCATTTT.

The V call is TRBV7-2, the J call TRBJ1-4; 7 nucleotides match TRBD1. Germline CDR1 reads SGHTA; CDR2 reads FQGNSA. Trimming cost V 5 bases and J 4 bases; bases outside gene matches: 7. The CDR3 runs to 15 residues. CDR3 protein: CASSQTGTVNEKLFF. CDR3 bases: TGTGCCAGCAGCCAGACCGGGACAGTTAATGAAAAACTGTTTTTT.

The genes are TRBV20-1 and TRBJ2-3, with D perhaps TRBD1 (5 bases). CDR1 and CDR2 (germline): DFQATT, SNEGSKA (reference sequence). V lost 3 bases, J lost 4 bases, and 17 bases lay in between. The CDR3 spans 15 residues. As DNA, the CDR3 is TGCAGTGCTAGGGCCGCGGCACTGGGGCCAGATACGCAGTATTTT. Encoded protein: CSARAAALGPDTQYF.

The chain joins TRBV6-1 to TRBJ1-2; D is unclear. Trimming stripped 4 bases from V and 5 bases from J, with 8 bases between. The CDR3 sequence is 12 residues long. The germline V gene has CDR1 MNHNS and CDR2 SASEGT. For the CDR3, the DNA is TGTGCCAGCAGTGTAACCGGGTATGGCTACACCTTC. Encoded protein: CASSVTGYGYTF.

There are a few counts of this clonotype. CDR3 region: CASSFGPRLAGGTDTQYF. DNA of the CDR3: TGTGCCAGCAGCTTCGGACCCCGACTAGCGGGAGGGACAGATACGCAGTATTTT. The chain couples TRBV7-8 to TRBJ2-3; 14 bases are a match to TRBD2. Germline-derived CDR1 and CDR2 are SGHVS and FQNEAQ. The V and J ends lost 3 bases and 3 bases, in that order; junction bases with no gene match: 8. This CDR3 is 18 amino acids long.

The CDR3 region has the DNA TGTGCCAGCAGCCAGGGGAACAGGGATGGTCGCACTGAAGCTTTCTTT. Its protein product is CASSQGNRDGRTEAFF. J is TRBJ1-1 and V is TRBV3-1, with a tentative D call TRBD1 (6 bases). CDR3 length: 16 residues. CDR1 is LGHDT and CDR2 is YNNKEL in the germline V gene (reference sequence). Trimming left V 3 bases short and J 4 bases short, with 18 bases between.

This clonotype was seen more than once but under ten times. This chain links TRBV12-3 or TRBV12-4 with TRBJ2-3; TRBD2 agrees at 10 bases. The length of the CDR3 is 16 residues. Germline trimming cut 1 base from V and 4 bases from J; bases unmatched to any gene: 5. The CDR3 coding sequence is TGTGCCAGCAGTTTAGGAAGCGGGGGGGCCCCAGATACGCAGTATTTT. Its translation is CASSLGSGGAPDTQYF.

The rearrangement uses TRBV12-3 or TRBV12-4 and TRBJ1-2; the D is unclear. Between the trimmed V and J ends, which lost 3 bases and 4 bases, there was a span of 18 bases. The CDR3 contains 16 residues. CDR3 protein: CASSFSRASLPYGYTF. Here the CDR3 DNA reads TGTGCCAGCAGTTTTTCCCGGGCATCCCTTCCCTATGGCTACACCTTC.

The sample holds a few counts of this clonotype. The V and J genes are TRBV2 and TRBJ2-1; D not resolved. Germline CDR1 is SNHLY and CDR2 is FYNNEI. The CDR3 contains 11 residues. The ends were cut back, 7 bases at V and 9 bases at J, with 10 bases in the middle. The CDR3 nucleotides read TGTGCCAGCACTACGGTGCGTGAGCAGTTCTTC. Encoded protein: CASTTVREQFF.

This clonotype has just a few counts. CDR3 residues: CASSDTGGNIQYF. CDR3 sequence (DNA): TGTGCCAGCAGCGACACCGGGGGAAACATTCAGTACTTC. The chain carries TRBV5-6 and TRBJ2-4; TRBD2 is a possible D gene (6 bases). The CDR3 spans 13 residues. The V gene's germline CDR1 is SGHDT and CDR2 YYEEEE. Trimming left V 4 bases short and J 6 bases short, with 11 bases between.

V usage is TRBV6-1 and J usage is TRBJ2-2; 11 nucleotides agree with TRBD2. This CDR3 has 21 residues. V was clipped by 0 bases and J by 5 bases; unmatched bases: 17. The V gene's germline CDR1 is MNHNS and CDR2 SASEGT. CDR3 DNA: TGTGCCAGCAGTGAAGCGCTTAATTTTCCTAGCGGGAGGAGAAAGACCGGGGAGCTGTTTTTT. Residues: CASSEALNFPSGRRKTGELFF.

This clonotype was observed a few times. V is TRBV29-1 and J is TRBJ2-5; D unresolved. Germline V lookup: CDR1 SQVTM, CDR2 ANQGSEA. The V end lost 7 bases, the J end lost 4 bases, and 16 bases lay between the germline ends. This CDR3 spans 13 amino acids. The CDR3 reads CSAAQVVRETQYF. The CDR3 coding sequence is TGCAGCGCCGCGCAGGTGGTGAGAGAGACCCAGTACTTC. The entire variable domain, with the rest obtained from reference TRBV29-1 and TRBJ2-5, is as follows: SAVISQKPSRDICQRGTSLTIQCQVDSQVTMMFWYRQQPGQSLTLIATANQGSEATYESGFVIDKFPISRPNLTFSTLTVSNMSPEDSSIYLCSAAQVVRETQYFGPGTRLLVL.

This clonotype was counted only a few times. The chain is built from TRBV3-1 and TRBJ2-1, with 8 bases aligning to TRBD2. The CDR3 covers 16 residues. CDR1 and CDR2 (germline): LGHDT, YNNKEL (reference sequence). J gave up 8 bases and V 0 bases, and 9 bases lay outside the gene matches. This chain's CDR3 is CASSQELSGSFDEQFF. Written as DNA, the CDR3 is TGTGCCAGCAGCCAAGAATTAAGCGGGAGCTTTGATGAGCAGTTCTTC.

The CDR3 DNA follows: TGCGCCAGCAGCCAAGTCTGGACAGGACTGTACGAGCAGTACGTC. It encodes CASSQVWTGLYEQYV. This chain joins TRBV4-1 and TRBJ2-7, with TRBD1 matching over 7 bases. Unmatched junction bases numbered 7, after V lost 1 base and J lost 4 bases. The CDR3 runs 15 residues. Germline V lookup: CDR1 MGHRA, CDR2 YSYEKL.

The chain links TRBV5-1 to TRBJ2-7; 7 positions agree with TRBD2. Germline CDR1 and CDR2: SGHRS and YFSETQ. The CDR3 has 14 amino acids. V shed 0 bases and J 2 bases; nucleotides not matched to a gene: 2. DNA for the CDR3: TGCGCCAGCAGCTTGGAGAGCGGGACCTACGAGCAGTACTTC. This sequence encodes CASSLESGTYEQYF.

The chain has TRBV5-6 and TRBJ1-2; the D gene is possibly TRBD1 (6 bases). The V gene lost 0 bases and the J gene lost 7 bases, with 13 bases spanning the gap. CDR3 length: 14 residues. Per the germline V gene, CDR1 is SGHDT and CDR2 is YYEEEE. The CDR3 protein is CASSLGPGAVGYTF. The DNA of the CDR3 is TGTGCCAGCAGCTTGGGCCCGGGGGCGGTTGGCTACACCTTC.

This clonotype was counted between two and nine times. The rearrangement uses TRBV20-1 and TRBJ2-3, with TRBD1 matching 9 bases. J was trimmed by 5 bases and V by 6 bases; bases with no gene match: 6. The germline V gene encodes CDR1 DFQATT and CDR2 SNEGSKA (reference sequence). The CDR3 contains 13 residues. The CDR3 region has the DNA TGCAGTGCCGGACAGGGGATACGAGATACGCAGTATTTT. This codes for CSAGQGIRDTQYF.

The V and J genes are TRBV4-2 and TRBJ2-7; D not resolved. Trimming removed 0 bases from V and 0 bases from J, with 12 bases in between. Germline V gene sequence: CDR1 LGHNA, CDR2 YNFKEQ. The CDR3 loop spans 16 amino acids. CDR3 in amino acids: CASSQDFGSSSYEQYF. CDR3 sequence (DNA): TGTGCCAGCAGCCAAGATTTTGGGTCCTCCTCCTACGAGCAGTACTTC.

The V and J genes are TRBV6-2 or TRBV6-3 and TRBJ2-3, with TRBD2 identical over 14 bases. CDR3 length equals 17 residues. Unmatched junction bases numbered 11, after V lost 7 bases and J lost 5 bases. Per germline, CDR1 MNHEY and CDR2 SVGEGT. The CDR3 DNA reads TGTGCCAGCAACCCCCCCGGACTAGCGGGAGGTTTAGATACGCAGTATTTT. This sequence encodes CASNPPGLAGGLDTQYF.

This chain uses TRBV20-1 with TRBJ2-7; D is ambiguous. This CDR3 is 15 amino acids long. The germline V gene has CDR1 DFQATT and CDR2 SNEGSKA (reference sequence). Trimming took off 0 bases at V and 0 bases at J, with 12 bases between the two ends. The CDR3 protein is CSARDGTRSSYEQYF. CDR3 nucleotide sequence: TGCAGTGCTAGAGATGGTACTCGGAGCTCCTACGAGCAGTACTTC.

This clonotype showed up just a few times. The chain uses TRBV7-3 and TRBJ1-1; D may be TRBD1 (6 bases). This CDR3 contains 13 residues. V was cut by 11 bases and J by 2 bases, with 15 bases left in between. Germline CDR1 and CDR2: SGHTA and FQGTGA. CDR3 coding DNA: TGTGCCTCCGGTTGGGGGGCTAACACTGAAGCTTTCTTT. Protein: CASGWGANTEAFF.

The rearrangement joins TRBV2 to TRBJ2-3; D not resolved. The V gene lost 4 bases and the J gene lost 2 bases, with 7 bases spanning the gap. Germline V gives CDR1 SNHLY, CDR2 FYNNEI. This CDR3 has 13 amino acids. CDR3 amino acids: CASSAGFTDTQYF. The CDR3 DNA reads TGTGCCAGCAGTGCAGGATTCACAGATACGCAGTATTTT.

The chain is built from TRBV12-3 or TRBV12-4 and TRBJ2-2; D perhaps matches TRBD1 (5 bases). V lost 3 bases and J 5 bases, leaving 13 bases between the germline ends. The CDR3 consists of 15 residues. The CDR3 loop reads CASSLDKIITGELFF. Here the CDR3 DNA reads TGTGCCAGCAGTTTGGACAAGATAATTACCGGGGAGCTGTTTTTT.

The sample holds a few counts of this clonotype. The CDR3, as DNA: TGTGCCACCAGCGGTTGGACAGAACAAGAGACCCAGTACTTC. Its protein is CATSGWTEQETQYF. The chain combines TRBV15 with TRBJ2-5; D is perhaps TRBD1 (6 bases). V shed 5 bases and J shed 2 bases, with 12 bases lying between them. CDR1 and CDR2 from the germline V gene are LNHNV and YYDKDF (reference sequence). The CDR3 totals 14 residues.

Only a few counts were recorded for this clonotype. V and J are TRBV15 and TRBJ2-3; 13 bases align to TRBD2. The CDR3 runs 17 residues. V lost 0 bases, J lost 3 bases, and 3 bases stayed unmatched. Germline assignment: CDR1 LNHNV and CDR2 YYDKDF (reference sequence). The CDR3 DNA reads TGTGCCACCAGCAGAGACGTACTAGCGGGGGGGACAGATACGCAGTATTTT. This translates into CATSRDVLAGGTDTQYF. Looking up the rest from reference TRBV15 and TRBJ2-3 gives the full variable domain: DAMVIQNPRYQVTQFGKPVTLSCSQTLNHNVMYWYQQKSSQAPKLLFHYYDKDFNNEADTPDNFQSRRPNTSFCFLDIRSPGLGDTAMYLCATSRDVLAGGTDTQYFGPGTRLTVL.

In DNA form, the CDR3 reads TGTGCCAGCAGCCAAGGATCCGGGACTAGCGGGAGCGGGGAGCTGTTTTTT. It codes for CASSQGSGTSGSGELFF. This chain links TRBV3-1 with TRBJ2-2; 14 bases line up with TRBD2. Germline V CDR1 and CDR2: LGHDT, YNNKEL (reference sequence). J lost 7 bases, V lost 1 base, and 5 bases had no gene match. The CDR3 has 17 amino acids.

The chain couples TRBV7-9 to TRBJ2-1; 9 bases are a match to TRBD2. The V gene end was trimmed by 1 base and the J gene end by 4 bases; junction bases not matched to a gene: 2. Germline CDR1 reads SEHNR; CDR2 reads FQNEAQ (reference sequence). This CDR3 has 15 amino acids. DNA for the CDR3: TGTGCCAGCAGCTTAGTTAGCGGGAGTTACAATGAGCAGTTCTTC. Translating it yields CASSLVSGSYNEQFF.